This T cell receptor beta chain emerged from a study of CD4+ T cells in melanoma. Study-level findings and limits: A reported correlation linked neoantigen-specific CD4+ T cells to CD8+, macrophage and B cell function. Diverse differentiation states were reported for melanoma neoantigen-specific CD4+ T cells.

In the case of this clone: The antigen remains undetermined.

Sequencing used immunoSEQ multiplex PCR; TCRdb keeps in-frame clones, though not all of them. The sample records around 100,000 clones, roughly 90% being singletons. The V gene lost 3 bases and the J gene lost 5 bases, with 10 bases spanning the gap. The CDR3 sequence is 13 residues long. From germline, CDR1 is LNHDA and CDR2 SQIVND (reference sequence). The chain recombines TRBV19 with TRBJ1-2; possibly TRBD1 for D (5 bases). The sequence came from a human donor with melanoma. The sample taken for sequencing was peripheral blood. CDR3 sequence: CASSIDRGYGYTF. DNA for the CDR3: TGTGCCAGTAGTATTGACCGGGGGTATGGCTACACCTTC.